The present T cell receptor beta chain was sequenced within a study of human T cells and chemical hapten exposure. The wider study: 2% DPC was applied to around 2 cm by around 2 cm of upper inner arm skin for sensitization.

Stated time point: pre-sensitization, week 0. Stated treatment: therapeutic diphenylcyclopropenone sensitization with weekly scalp DPC. The V end was cut by 1 base, the J end by 4 bases, with 8 bases between. The CDR3 spans 13 residues. Germline V lookup: CDR1 DFQATT, CDR2 SNEGSKA (reference sequence). This clonotype was recorded at least ten times. In TCRdb, the RACE reads were re-called with MiXCR into one record per CDR3 protein. The profile shows more than 75,000 distinct CDR3 sequences, roughly 8.8% of them singletons. This rearrangement joins TRBV20-1 to TRBJ1-5; D ambiguous. The material sequenced was whole blood, taken in connection with sensitization to the hapten diphenylcyclopropenone (DPC). The TCR comes from a woman in her thirties or forties with alopecia areata. Some clones in this sample may be carry-over from other donors' samples. This chain's CDR3 is CSARVLDNQPQHF. DNA for the CDR3: TGCAGTGCTAGAGTACTAGATAATCAGCCCCAGCATTTT.